Following are 25 T cell receptor beta chains from one sample sequenced in a study of T cell changes during pregnancy in multiple sclerosis (dated by TCRdb to between 2019 and 2020). Libraries came from the immunoSEQ multiplex PCR assay. This immuneACCESS table, as held by TCRdb, lists in-frame sequences with V and J called but not all clones. Of the missing ones, under half trace to an unresolved V gene in checked studies; the others have no known cause. The table for this sample lists about 100,000 clones; about 89% of them were counted only once. The ten largest clones capture about 3.5% of the sample. The specimen was peripheral blood, collected after pregnancy. The source of these receptors is a female donor with multiple sclerosis, enrolled in a pregnancy study.

The J gene is TRBJ1-6, the V gene TRBV6-1, with 7 bases aligning to TRBD1. There are 15 residues in the CDR3. Germline CDR1 MNHNS, CDR2 SASEGT. V shed 7 bases and J 6 bases; nucleotides not matched to a gene: 9. CDR3 in DNA: TGTGCCAGCACCGACGGCAGGGGGTTTAATTCACCCCTCCACTTT. Translating gives CASTDGRGFNSPLHF.

The chain recombines TRBV4-2 with TRBJ2-6; tentative D call: TRBD1 (5 bases). From germline, CDR1 is LGHNA and CDR2 YNFKEQ. There are 21 residues in the CDR3. Trimming removed 4 bases at V and 0 bases at J, with 25 bases between. The CDR3 sequence: CASSPWASHRSLTSGANVLTF. In DNA form, the CDR3 reads TGTGCCAGCAGCCCTTGGGCCTCCCACAGGAGTTTAACCTCTGGGGCCAACGTCCTGACTTTC.

The chain joins TRBV7-8 to TRBJ2-3; 8 nucleotides align to TRBD2. This CDR3 spans 15 amino acids. V trimming: 2 bases; J trimming: 6 bases; junction bases outside the gene matches: 7. Looked up from germline, CDR1 is SGHVS and CDR2 is FQNEAQ. DNA of the CDR3: TGTGCCAGCAGCTTAAGACGGGGGGGCCCGGATACGCAGTATTTT. Protein: CASSLRRGGPDTQYF.

The CDR3 nucleotides read TGTGCCAGCAGCTCTGGGACAGCGAAGTACAATGAGCAGTTCTTC. Its protein is CASSSGTAKYNEQFF. V and J are TRBV13 and TRBJ2-1, with 7 bases matching TRBD1. The V gene's germline CDR1 is PRHDT and CDR2 FYEKMQ (reference sequence). This CDR3 has 15 residues. With 4 bases clipped from V and 4 bases from J, the junction kept 7 bases outside the gene matches. Drawing the rest from reference TRBV13 and TRBJ2-1, the complete variable domain is AAGVIQSPRHLIKEKRETATLKCYPIPRHDTVYWYQQGPGQDPQFLISFYEKMQSDKGSIPDRFSAQQFSDYHSELNMSSLELGDSALYFCASSSGTAKYNEQFFGPGTRLTVL.

CDR3 amino acids: CASSSTWRTEAFF. The DNA for the CDR3 is TGTGCCAGCAGTTCAACCTGGAGGACTGAAGCTTTCTTT. This chain uses TRBV6-5 with TRBJ1-1; D ambiguous. The CDR3 has 13 amino acids. Trimming cost V 4 bases and J 5 bases, with 11 bases left between them. Germline V gene lookup returns CDR1 MNHEY and CDR2 SVGAGI.

The genes are TRBV6-5 and TRBJ2-3; no clear D. The germline V gene has CDR1 MNHEY and CDR2 SVGAGI. The CDR3 runs 11 residues. V gave up 4 bases and J gave up 6 bases, with 5 bases separating them. Here the CDR3 DNA reads TGTGCCAGCAGTTTCAGGGATACGCAGTATTTT. Translating it yields CASSFRDTQYF.

V gene TRBV6-1 combines with J gene TRBJ2-5; D perhaps matches TRBD1 (7 bases). V was trimmed by 8 bases and J by 5 bases, leaving 15 bases between them. Germline CDR1 MNHNS, CDR2 SASEGT. CDR3 length: 13 residues. The CDR3 bases are TGTGCCAGCCCTAAGGGGGCGGGGGAGACCCAGTACTTC. As protein: CASPKGAGETQYF.

This clone was seen repeatedly, ten times or more. Other DNA variants within this sample encode the same CDR3. This chain links TRBV9 with TRBJ2-2; D gene ambiguous. V lost 3 bases, J lost 4 bases, and 4 bases lay in between. Germline V lookup: CDR1 SGDLS, CDR2 YYNGEE. CDR3 length: 12 amino acids. The CDR3 nucleotides are TGTGCCAGCAGCGCCGTCACCGGGGAGCTGTTTTTT. Translated, it gives CASSAVTGELFF.

The J gene is TRBJ1-2, the V gene TRBV12-5, with 11 bases that match TRBD1. CDR1 is LGHNT and CDR2 is FRNRAP in the germline V gene. CDR3 length: 15 residues. V trimming: 3 bases; J trimming: 6 bases; junction bases outside the gene matches: 6. The CDR3 nucleotides are TGTGCTAGTGGTTTCGGCTCGGACAGGGGGCATGGCTACACCTTC. Its translation: CASGFGSDRGHGYTF. Together with reference TRBV12-5 and TRBJ1-2, the CDR3 gives the full variable domain: DARVTQTPRHKVTEMGQEVTMRCQPILGHNTVFWYRQTMMQGLELLAYFRNRAPLDDSGMPKDRFSAEMPDATLATLKIQPSEPRDSAVYFCASGFGSDRGHGYTFGSGTRLTVV.

This clone was seen a few times. The V and J genes are TRBV2 and TRBJ1-6; D gene ambiguous. The CDR3 spans 13 residues. Trimming stripped 0 bases from V and 10 bases from J, with 7 bases between. Germline V lookup: CDR1 SNHLY, CDR2 FYNNEI. The CDR3 here is CASSEAQESPLHF. The CDR3 DNA is TGTGCCAGCAGTGAAGCGCAGGAATCACCCCTCCACTTT.

The rearrangement uses TRBV14 and TRBJ1-5; 7 bases fit TRBD1. This CDR3 is 13 amino acids long. From germline, CDR1 is SGHDN and CDR2 FVKESK. The ends lost 3 bases at V and 4 bases at J; junction bases unmatched: 0. CDR3 sequence: CASSQTGNQPQHF. The DNA of the CDR3 is TGTGCCAGCAGCCAGACAGGGAATCAGCCCCAGCATTTT.

This chain links TRBV27 with TRBJ2-7; 11 bases fit TRBD1. Germline V gene sequence: CDR1 MNHEY, CDR2 SMNVEV (reference sequence). This CDR3 has 14 residues. After removal of 4 bases from V and 4 bases from J, the junction contained 3 bases not matched to a gene. The CDR3 DNA is TGTGCCAGCAGTTGGACAGGGGGCAATTACGAGCAGTACTTC. Its protein is CASSWTGGNYEQYF.

V usage is TRBV30 and J usage is TRBJ1-1; tentatively, D is TRBD1 (5 bases). V shed 2 bases and J shed 4 bases, with 14 bases lying between them. CDR3 size: 14 residues. Germline values: CDR1 GTSNPN, CDR2 SVGIG (reference sequence). In nucleotides, the CDR3 is TGTGCCTGGAGTTACAGGTCCTGGGTCACTGAAGCTTTCTTT. Its protein is CAWSYRSWVTEAFF.

The rearrangement links TRBV19 to TRBJ2-5, with 7 positions matching TRBD2. Germline V gene sequence: CDR1 LNHDA, CDR2 SQIVND (reference sequence). The CDR3 is 15 residues long. Germline trimming cut 8 bases from V and 5 bases from J; bases unmatched to any gene: 14. CDR3 sequence: CASGPSLWGGETQYF. The CDR3 region has the DNA TGTGCCAGTGGGCCGTCGTTGTGGGGGGGGGAGACCCAGTACTTC.

The chain is built from TRBV5-5 and TRBJ2-2; TRBD1 might be the D (5 bases). The V end was cut by 1 base, the J end by 2 bases, with 12 bases between. The CDR3 extends over 16 amino acids. Germline loops: CDR1 SGHKS, CDR2 YYEKEE (reference sequence). The CDR3 nucleotides are TGTGCCAGCAGCTTGTTAGGGGTTCCCAACACCGGGGAGCTGTTTTTT. This encodes CASSLLGVPNTGELFF.

The V gene is TRBV2, the J gene TRBJ2-4; 7 nucleotides match TRBD1. Germline V gene lookup returns CDR1 SNHLY and CDR2 FYNNEI. The V segment lost 0 bases and the J segment 5 bases; nucleotides outside the gene matches: 10. The CDR3 runs to 17 residues. CDR3 bases: TGTGCCAGCAGTGAAGCGCTTTCGGGGACAGAGGAAAACATTCAGTACTTC. This sequence encodes CASSEALSGTEENIQYF. Complete variable domain (other parts from reference TRBV2 and TRBJ2-4): EPEVTQTPSHQVTQMGQEVILRCVPISNHLYFYWYRQILGQKVEFLVSFYNNEISEKSEIFDDQFSVERPDGSNFTLKIRSTKLEDSAMYFCASSEALSGTEENIQYFGAGTRLSVL.

The J gene is TRBJ1-1, the V gene TRBV5-1; D gene uncertain. Germline CDR1 reads SGHRS; CDR2 reads YFSETQ. V was shortened by 1 base and J by 6 bases, with 13 bases between the two germline ends. This CDR3 has 14 residues. The CDR3 region has the DNA TGCGCCAGCAGCTTGATCCAAGGAGGTCCTGAAGCTTTCTTT. Amino acids: CASSLIQGGPEAFF.

The V and J genes are TRBV18 and TRBJ2-7; 9 positions agree with TRBD1. Germline V gene data show CDR1 as KGHSH and CDR2 as LQKENI. With V trimmed by 6 bases and J by 6 bases, 12 bases remained unmatched. The CDR3 has 15 amino acids. CDR3 bases: TGTGCCAGCTCTCATCCGGGACAGGGCTCCGGCGAGCAGTACTTC. This gives the protein CASSHPGQGSGEQYF.

This rearrangement joins TRBV29-1 to TRBJ1-2; tentatively, D is TRBD1 (5 bases). Germline V gives CDR1 SQVTM, CDR2 ANQGSEA. The V end was cut by 4 bases, the J end by 6 bases, with 18 bases between. The CDR3 loop spans 14 amino acids. CDR3 in DNA: TGCAGCGTTGGGCTCGGACCCTCGGGGGATGGCTACACCTTC. It yields the protein CSVGLGPSGDGYTF.

This chain joins TRBV19 and TRBJ1-2, with 7 bases matching TRBD1. The length of the CDR3 is 12 residues. Germline V lookup: CDR1 LNHDA, CDR2 SQIVND (reference sequence). With V trimmed by 6 bases and J by 2 bases, 0 bases remained unmatched. In DNA, the CDR3 is TGTGCCAGTAGGACAGGGAACTATGGCTACACCTTC. Translating it yields CASRTGNYGYTF. Looking up the rest from reference TRBV19 and TRBJ1-2 gives the full variable domain: DGGITQSPKYLFRKEGQNVTLSCEQNLNHDAMYWYRQDPGQGLRLIYYSQIVNDFQKGDIAEGYSVSREKKESFPLTVTSAQKNPTAFYLCASRTGNYGYTFGSGTRLTVV.

V usage is TRBV19 and J usage is TRBJ2-7, with 7 bases aligning to TRBD1. The junction had 5 bases not matched to a gene; V was cut back by 9 bases and J by 0 bases. The CDR3 spans 13 residues. The germline CDR1 and CDR2 sequences are LNHDA and SQIVND (reference sequence). The CDR3 spells CASRDSSSYEQYF. CDR3 nucleotide sequence: TGTGCCAGCCGGGACAGCAGCTCCTACGAGCAGTACTTC.

The V call is TRBV10-3, the J call TRBJ1-1; D is unclear. Germline CDR1 and CDR2: ENHRY and SYGVKD. V shed 2 bases and J shed 1 base, with 20 bases lying between them. The CDR3 totals 18 residues. CDR3 residues: CAISEGTLSEAPNTEAFF. In DNA, the CDR3 is TGTGCCATCAGTGAGGGTACACTTAGTGAGGCCCCGAACACTGAAGCTTTCTTT.

This rearrangement joins TRBV5-4 to TRBJ1-1, with no clear D. Germline-derived CDR1 and CDR2 are SGHNT and YYREEE (reference sequence). V was pared by 0 bases and J by 8 bases, with 8 bases between. The CDR3 runs 12 residues. Written as DNA, the CDR3 is TGTGCCAGCAGCTTGGCCGGGAGGGAAGCTTTCTTT. It is translated as CASSLAGREAFF.

The V and J genes are TRBV6-5 and TRBJ1-1; no definite D call. Trimming pared 0 bases from V and 4 bases from J, leaving 6 bases between. This CDR3 region has 13 residues. Germline CDR1 is MNHEY and CDR2 is SVGAGI. The CDR3 protein is CASSYSFSTEAFF. As DNA, the CDR3 is TGTGCCAGCAGTTACTCGTTCAGCACTGAAGCTTTCTTT.

This clone has a single count. The V and J genes are TRBV6-5 and TRBJ1-2, with D perhaps TRBD1 (5 bases). CDR3 length equals 15 residues. Looked up from germline, CDR1 is MNHEY and CDR2 is SVGAGI. Trimming shortened V by 0 bases and J by 2 bases, and 10 bases separated the two germline ends. CDR3 DNA sequence: TGTGCCAGCAGTTACTCGCCGACAGTAAACTATGGCTACACCTTC. Translated, it gives CASSYSPTVNYGYTF.